This T cell receptor (beta chain) was sequenced during a study of blood T cells in healthy people across ages. Remarks on this clonotype: The germline gene is not matched at one end of the junction; a read error may be the cause.

The use of a sample-barcoded 5' primer and a J-beta primer mix characterized a second PCR of about 7 to 12 cycles. TCRdb fed the 5' RACE reads into MiXCR, producing one record per CDR3 protein. Among hundreds of thousands of distinct CDR3 sequences listed, approximately 59% were seen once. The CDR3 extends over 17 amino acids. From germline, CDR1 is MNHNY and CDR2 SVGAGI (reference sequence). The source is a man aged 30-40 years in good health. Input material: blood. The chain uses TRBV6-6 and TRBJ1-2; 12 bases match TRBD1. CDR3 nucleotide sequence: TGTGCCAGCAGTTACCTGGGACAGGGGGCCGGAAACTATGGCTGCACCTTC. Amino acids: CASSYLGQGAGNYGCTF.